This note documents a single T cell receptor (beta chain) sequence. Its antigen is still unknown. Combining a sample-barcoded 5' primer with a J-beta primer mix, a second PCR ran for roughly 7 to 11 cycles. Via MiXCR, TCRdb re-called the 5' RACE reads, giving one row per CDR3 protein. The table includes around 2 million distinct CDR3 sequences, about 39% detected once. CDR1 is LGHNA and CDR2 is YSLEER in the germline V gene. The CDR3 has 13 amino acids. V gave up 2 bases and J gave up 9 bases, with 11 bases separating them. This sample stems from a study of blood T cells in healthy people across ages. Study-level points and caveats: Bulk PBMC profiling left naive and antigen-experienced comparisons inconclusive. The unknown donor CMV status may have confounded expanded clonotype changes. The authors considered diversity estimates from one million T cells to be underestimates. A greater number of naive CD4+ cells and higher diversity distinguished long-lived donors from aged donors.

The clonotype comes from a human donor in good health. The material sequenced was blood. The chain joins TRBV4-3 to TRBJ2-1; D uncertain. CDR3 in DNA: TGCGCCAGCAGCCAACACCCCGCGACTGAGCAGTTCTTC. Amino acids: CASSQHPATEQFF.